This T cell receptor beta chain derives from a study of T cells in Graves' hyperthyroidism and ophthalmopathy (dated by TCRdb to the late 2010s). Background for the entire study: Peripheral blood was collected at initial diagnosis, before any treatment. Whether ophthalmopathy could be predicted prospectively was tested in an independent validation cohort made up of about 20 hyperthyroidism patients plus 17 patients who later progressed to ophthalmopathy. After blood sampling, hyperthyroidism patients were treated with methimazole at a starting dose of 30 mg daily, and ophthalmopathy patients were treated with high-dose intravenous methylprednisolone. To identify TCR V-J signatures that set the groups apart, the researchers used a discovery cohort of 95 to 100 patients, made up of 40 to 45 with Graves' ophthalmopathy and around 58 with stable Graves' hyperthyroidism. The 90 or so discovery patients were randomly split 7:3 into training and test sets. Thyroid tissue and blood T-cell repertoires from six or seven Graves' hyperthyroidism patients were also compared in the study. The paper reports TCR Vbeta CDR3 sequencing of 135 peripheral blood samples: approximately 41 ophthalmopathy, fewer than 80 hyperthyroidism and around 17 progressor patients. Study-wide conclusions, independent of this receptor: In validation, progression to ophthalmopathy was predicted by the model with almost 71% sensitivity and around 76% specificity, a median of about 6.4 months before onset. Sample size was not statistically predetermined, and investigators were not blinded to group allocation. In cross-validation, a model built on a 13 V-J signature told ophthalmopathy apart from stable hyperthyroidism with 87.88% sensitivity and about 81% specificity, and in testing the same model reached 80%/75%. Most expanded thyroid clonotypes (frequency above 0.001) were also detected in blood, a finding suggesting that blood repertoires may reflect thyroid immune responses.

This clonotype was detected only a few times. Its antigen is still unknown. No clone much larger than this one lies a single base away; base qualities are absent. A patient counted as having stable Graves' hyperthyroidism if no progression to ophthalmopathy occurred over 18 months of follow-up. Hyperthyroidism patients were newly diagnosed, with disease duration under 2 months, and aged 18 to 65 years. The study excluded patients with uncontrolled infections, other autoimmune diseases, pregnancy or lactation. Clinical symptoms, serum thyroxine and TRAb, thyroid ultrasound, and orbital computed tomography formed the basis for the diagnoses. Ficoll-Paque density gradient centrifugation was used to isolate PBMCs from under 11 ml of fresh peripheral blood. Trizol reagent was used to extract total RNA, and RNA quality was then checked on an Agilent 2100 Bioanalyzer. Amplification of TCR beta CDR3 regions was carried out from RNA transcripts. For the first round of RT-PCR on the TCR CDR3, the HTBI primer set was used together with the Qiagen OneStep RT-PCR kit. The libraries were constructed in a second round of multiplex PCR and then size-selected and purified. Sequencing of the libraries was done on an Illumina HiSeq2000 using paired-end 100 bp reads. As for the authors' bioinformatics: Raw data were processed with SOAPnuke, discarding reads with adapters, uncalled bases, mean Phred below 15, or no exact constant-primer or identifier match. COPE v1.2.5 was used to merge the high-quality paired reads, and each unique nucleotide sequence was defined as a clonotype. MiTCR v1.1 was used to align the clonotypes against IMGT TRBV, TRBD and TRBJ reference segments. Only V-J combinations with frequency above 0.0001, covering roughly 99% of repertoires, were analysed. The TCS score was defined as the ratio of F50 (clonal expansion) to E x V (chaos), calculated using BLOSUM62-based TCRdist between CDR3 peptides within each V-J. Welch's t-statistics and random forest reduced just over 500 V-J features to 13, which were used in a naive Bayes classifier (R e1071). The public sequencing data were trimmed at Q25 with fastp and processed into clonotypes with MiXCR by TCRdb, which kept only in-frame beta chains. Identical CDR3 protein sequences are pooled into one entry, listed with their most common genes and DNA. The V and J calls shown here were made by TCRdb, not taken from the authors' results. This sample is represented by a few hundred thousand distinct CDR3 sequences; approximately 14% of them were singletons. The ten largest clones take up around 6.6% of the sample.

The cysteine opens and the phenylalanine closes a CDR3 of 15 amino acids. Left in the record is the CDR3 DNA by itself, 45 bases read in frame from the first base. V is trimmed back by 6 bases and J by 7 bases, and the junction contains 11 bases that no gene match accounts for. Per the germline V gene (reference sequence), MNHEY is the CDR1 and SMNVEV is the CDR2. Sequences were obtained from blood. The clonotype was recovered from a woman in her twenties or thirties with Graves' hyperthyroidism. Rearrangement joined TRBV27 to TRBJ2-7, with 11 bases aligning to TRBD1. The CDR3 reads as follows: CASSPYGQGADEQYF. The DNA reads TGTGCCAGCAGCCCTTACGGACAGGGGGCGGATGAGCAGTACTTC.